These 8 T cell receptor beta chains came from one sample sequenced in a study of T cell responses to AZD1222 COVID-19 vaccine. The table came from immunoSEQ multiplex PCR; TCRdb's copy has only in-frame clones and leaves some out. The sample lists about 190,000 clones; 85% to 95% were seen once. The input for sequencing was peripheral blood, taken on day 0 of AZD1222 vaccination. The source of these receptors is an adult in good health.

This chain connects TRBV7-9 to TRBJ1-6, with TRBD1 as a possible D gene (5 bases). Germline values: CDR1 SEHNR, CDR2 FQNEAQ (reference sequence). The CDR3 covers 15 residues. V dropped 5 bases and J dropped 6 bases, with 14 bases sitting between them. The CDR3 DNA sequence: TGTGCCAGCAGCCCAGGGTGGACAAGTAATTCACCCCTCCACTTT. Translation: CASSPGWTSNSPLHF.

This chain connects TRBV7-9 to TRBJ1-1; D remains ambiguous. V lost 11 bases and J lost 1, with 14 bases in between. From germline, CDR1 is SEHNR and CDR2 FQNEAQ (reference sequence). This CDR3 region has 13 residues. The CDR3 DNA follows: TGTGCCTCCATGGTGGCACCGAACACTGAAGCTTTCTTT. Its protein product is CASMVAPNTEAFF.

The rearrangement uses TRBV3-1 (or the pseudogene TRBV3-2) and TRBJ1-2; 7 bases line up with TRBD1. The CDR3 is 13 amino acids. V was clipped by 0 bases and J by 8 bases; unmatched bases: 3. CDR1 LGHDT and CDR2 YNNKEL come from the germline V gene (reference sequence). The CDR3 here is CASSQDDRDGYTF. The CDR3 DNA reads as TGTGCCAGCAGCCAAGATGACAGGGACGGCTACACCTTC.

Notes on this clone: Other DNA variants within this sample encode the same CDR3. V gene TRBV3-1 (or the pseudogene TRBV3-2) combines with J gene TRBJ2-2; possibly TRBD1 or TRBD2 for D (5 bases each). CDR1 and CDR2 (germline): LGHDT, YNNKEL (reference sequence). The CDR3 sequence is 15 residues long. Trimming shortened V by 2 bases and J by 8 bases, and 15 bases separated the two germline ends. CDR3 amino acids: CASSQLGVRGGELFF. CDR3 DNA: TGTGCCAGCAGCCAACTGGGGGTCCGGGGAGGGGAGCTGTTTTTT.

The CDR3, as DNA: TGTGCCAGCAGAATCGAAAATCAGCCCCAGCATTTT. Translating gives CASRIENQPQHF. The V and J genes are TRBV6-6 and TRBJ1-5, with D unclear. V gave up 6 bases and J gave up 4 bases, with 7 bases separating them. The CDR3 runs 12 residues. Germline CDR1 and CDR2: MNHNY and SVGAGI (reference sequence).

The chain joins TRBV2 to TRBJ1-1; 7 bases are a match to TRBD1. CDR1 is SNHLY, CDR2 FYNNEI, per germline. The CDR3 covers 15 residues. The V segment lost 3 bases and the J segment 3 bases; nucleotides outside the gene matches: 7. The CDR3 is CASSEAPGGDTEAFF. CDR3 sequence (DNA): TGTGCCAGCAGTGAGGCTCCAGGGGGAGACACTGAAGCTTTCTTT.

The CDR3 is CASSHPGGDFGYTF. CDR3 coding DNA: TGTGCCAGCAGCCACCCTGGGGGGGATTTTGGCTACACCTTC. The chain employs TRBV5-6 and TRBJ1-2; TRBD1 is a possible D gene (5 bases). The V end was cut by 4 bases, the J end by 7 bases, with 17 bases between. This CDR3 spans 14 amino acids. Per germline, CDR1 SGHDT and CDR2 YYEEEE.

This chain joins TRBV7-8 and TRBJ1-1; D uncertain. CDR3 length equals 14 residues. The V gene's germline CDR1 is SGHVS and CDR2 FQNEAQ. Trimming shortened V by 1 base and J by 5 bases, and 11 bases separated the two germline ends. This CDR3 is CASSLEPGGTEAFF. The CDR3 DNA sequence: TGTGCCAGCAGCTTAGAACCAGGAGGGACTGAAGCTTTCTTT.